Each of the 15 T cell receptor beta chains below was sequenced from the same sample in a study of Tregs in tolerant kidney transplant recipients. The method was immunoSEQ multiplex PCR; TCRdb's version includes in-frame clones alone and lacks a portion of them. Here the sample spans about 50,000 clones, approximately 89% being singletons. Related graft donors supplied nonmyeloablative bone marrow transplants, and mixed chimerism was transient. The specimen was CD8+ T cells from blood (PBMCs), collected 12 months after the transplant. These receptors all come from a human patient who received a combined kidney and bone marrow transplant. Some T cells may be provided by the graft donor.

The chain links TRBV18 to TRBJ1-2; D possibly corresponds to TRBD1 (6 bases). The CDR3 spans 14 residues. CDR1 and CDR2 from the germline V gene are KGHSH and LQKENI. V shed 3 bases and J shed 5 bases, with 13 bases lying between them. The CDR3 is CASSPQGKGYGYTF. CDR3 in DNA: TGTGCCAGCTCACCTCAGGGGAAAGGGTATGGCTACACCTTC.

V usage is TRBV7-6 and J usage is TRBJ2-1, with 10 bases matching TRBD2. V shed 5 bases and J 5 bases; nucleotides not matched to a gene: 3. This CDR3 is built from 14 residues. CDR1 is SGHVS, CDR2 FNYEAQ, per germline. The CDR3 loop reads CASSRTSGNNEQFF. The DNA for the CDR3 is TGTGCCAGCAGCCGGACTAGCGGAAACAATGAGCAGTTCTTC.

The chain carries TRBV6-5 and TRBJ2-5; 8 nucleotides match TRBD1. Germline V CDR1 and CDR2: MNHEY, SVGAGI. The CDR3 is made up of 15 amino acids. J lost 4 bases, V lost 3 bases, and 7 bases had no gene match. The CDR3 bases are TGTGCCAGCAGTTATAGCACAGGGGGAGGAGAGACCCAGTACTTC. Translating it yields CASSYSTGGGETQYF.

The rearrangement uses TRBV15 and TRBJ1-1; maybe TRBD1 (6 bases). V was cut by 3 bases and J by 3 bases, with 11 bases left in between. Germline lookup yields CDR1 LNHNV and CDR2 YYDKDF (reference sequence). This CDR3 is 14 amino acids long. The chain's CDR3 is CATSRRGGDTEAFF. The CDR3 nucleotides read TGTGCCACCAGCAGGAGGGGGGGGGACACTGAAGCTTTCTTT.

This chain connects TRBV4-3 to TRBJ2-1; D possibly corresponds to TRBD2 (6 bases). The CDR3 extends over 17 amino acids. The germline V gene encodes CDR1 LGHNA and CDR2 YSLEER. Trimming removed 4 bases at V and 5 bases at J, with 21 bases between. Here the CDR3 DNA reads TGCGCCAGCAGCCCCTCCGGTACGGGAGTAACTAACAATGAGCAGTTCTTC. This codes for CASSPSGTGVTNNEQFF.

This chain links TRBV19 with TRBJ1-2; TRBD1 matches at 8 bases. V lost 5 bases, J lost 0 bases, and 14 bases stayed unmatched. The CDR3 is 18 residues long. Germline V gene sequence: CDR1 LNHDA, CDR2 SQIVND (reference sequence). DNA for the CDR3: TGTGCCAGTAGTTGGGTGGGGACAGGAACTCACTCTAACTATGGCTACACCTTC. Its protein product is CASSWVGTGTHSNYGYTF.

The CDR3 protein is CASSPNVAGYEQYF. As DNA, the CDR3 is TGTGCCAGCAGCCCCAACGTGGCGGGCTACGAGCAGTACTTC. The V gene is TRBV4-2, the J gene TRBJ2-7; tentatively, D is TRBD2 (5 bases). Trimming took off 4 bases at V and 3 bases at J, with 13 bases between the two ends. The CDR3 totals 14 residues. Germline V gene lookup returns CDR1 LGHNA and CDR2 YNFKEQ.

The chain couples TRBV5-5 to TRBJ2-7; D not resolved. The CDR3 extends over 15 amino acids. Trimming cost V 4 bases and J 4 bases, with 18 bases left between them. In germline, CDR1 is SGHKS, CDR2 YYEKEE (reference sequence). The CDR3 DNA follows: TGTGCCAGCAGCGTGAGCGATTCCTTCGCGTACGAGCAGTACTTC. Its protein is CASSVSDSFAYEQYF.

The chain uses TRBV27 and TRBJ1-2, with 10 bases lining up with TRBD1. V was pared by 2 bases and J by 8 bases, with 8 bases of the junction left unmatched. Looked up from germline, CDR1 is MNHEY and CDR2 is SMNVEV (reference sequence). This CDR3 has 15 amino acids. The CDR3 is CASSLVGTGVRGYTF. The CDR3 DNA sequence: TGTGCCAGCAGTTTAGTCGGGACAGGGGTAAGAGGCTACACCTTC.

This chain links TRBV9 with TRBJ2-3; D not resolved. The CDR3 extends over 14 amino acids. The V end was cut by 3 bases, the J end by 5 bases, with 13 bases between. Per the germline V gene, CDR1 is SGDLS and CDR2 is YYNGEE. The CDR3 DNA reads TGTGCCAGCAGCGCCCGCCGGAGCCAAGATACGCAGTATTTT. Translation: CASSARRSQDTQYF.

The chain recombines TRBV10-3 with TRBJ2-5; D possibly corresponds to TRBD1 (9 bases). This CDR3 has 19 amino acids. Germline V gives CDR1 ENHRY, CDR2 SYGVKD. The V gene lost 2 bases and the J gene lost 3 bases, with 25 bases spanning the gap. CDR3 region: CAISEPAGTGRLAKETQYF. CDR3 bases: TGTGCCATCAGTGAGCCGGCCGGGACAGGGAGACTAGCGAAAGAGACCCAGTACTTC.

In this sample, this clone turned up once. The V call is TRBV7-3, the J call TRBJ2-1, with 12 bases lining up with TRBD2. Germline V gives CDR1 SGHTA, CDR2 FQGTGA. V lost 3 bases, J lost 6 bases, and 3 bases stayed unmatched. This CDR3 is 15 amino acids long. CDR3 bases: TGTGCCAGCAGCTTGCCTAGCGGGAGGGGCAATGAGCAGTTCTTC. Its translation: CASSLPSGRGNEQFF.

This chain joins TRBV11-1 and TRBJ1-1; 8 positions agree with TRBD1. The CDR3 has 13 residues. CDR1 and CDR2 (germline): SGHAT, FQDESV (reference sequence). The junction had 2 bases not matched to a gene; V was cut back by 5 bases and J by 3 bases. CDR3 DNA sequence: TGTGCCAGCAGCACGACAGGGGACACTGAAGCTTTCTTT. Translating gives CASSTTGDTEAFF.

The chain recombines TRBV5-4 with TRBJ2-2; 7 bases align to TRBD1. The CDR3 totals 14 residues. V gave up 3 bases and J gave up 6 bases; unmatched junction bases: 5. Germline CDR1 reads SGHNT; CDR2 reads YYREEE (reference sequence). The CDR3 DNA reads as TGTGCCAGCAGCTGGGGGACAGACCCCGGGGAGCTGTTTTTT. It codes for CASSWGTDPGELFF. Based on the CDR3 plus reference TRBV5-4 and TRBJ2-2, the full variable domain is ETGVTQSPTHLIKTRGQQVTLRCSSQSGHNTVSWYQQALGQGPQFIFQYYREEENGRGNFPPRFSGLQFPNYSSELNVNALELDDSALYLCASSWGTDPGELFFGEGSRLTVL.

This clone was seen a few times. The chain joins TRBV7-3 to TRBJ2-3; 12 bases match TRBD2. With V trimmed by 5 bases and J by 5 bases, 2 bases remained unmatched. The germline V gene has CDR1 SGHTA and CDR2 FQGTGA. This CDR3 spans 14 amino acids. DNA for the CDR3: TGTGCCAGCAGCCCTAGCGGGGGGGTAGATACGCAGTATTTT. As protein: CASSPSGGVDTQYF.